Presented here are 19 T cell receptor beta chains from one specimen sequenced in a study of cytomegalovirus exposure and HLA in healthy donors. PCR involved 60 Vbeta and 13 Jbeta primers. Sequencing used immunoSEQ multiplex PCR; TCRdb keeps in-frame clones, though not all of them. The table includes some 130,000 clones, approximately 80% detected once. The source material was PBMCs. The receptors were gathered from a female donor in good health and CMV-seronegative.

The CDR3 bases are TGTGCCAGCAGCTTAGTTGGGTCACACAGGGCCTACGAGCAGTACTTC. Translating gives CASSLVGSHRAYEQYF. The V call is TRBV7-9, the J call TRBJ2-7; perhaps TRBD1 as D (6 bases). CDR3 length: 16 residues. The V gene's germline CDR1 is SEHNR and CDR2 FQNEAQ (reference sequence). V dropped 1 base and J dropped 2 bases, with 15 bases sitting between them.

The chain's CDR3 is CASSSVTGQYEQYF. The CDR3 DNA sequence: TGTGCCAGCAGTTCGGTGACAGGCCAATACGAGCAGTACTTC. The chain joins TRBV28 to TRBJ2-7; D possibly corresponds to TRBD1 (6 bases). The germline gives CDR1 MDHEN, CDR2 SYDVKM. The V end lost 4 bases, the J end lost 4 bases, and 14 bases lay between the germline ends. The CDR3 length is 14 residues.

This clone was observed a few times. The V gene is TRBV5-4, the J gene TRBJ2-2; D uncertain. The germline gives CDR1 SGHNT, CDR2 YYREEE (reference sequence). The CDR3 length is 13 residues. V was shortened by 0 bases and J by 5 bases, with 5 bases between the two germline ends. The CDR3 DNA reads as TGTGCCAGCAGCTTGGCACAGACCGGGGAGCTGTTTTTT. Its translation: CASSLAQTGELFF.

The V and J genes are TRBV19 and TRBJ1-5; a weak D match, TRBD1 (6 bases). V lost 4 bases and J 2 bases, leaving 15 bases between the germline ends. The CDR3 contains 16 residues. Germline assignment: CDR1 LNHDA and CDR2 SQIVND (reference sequence). CDR3 region: CASSTRTAGRNQPQHF. In DNA, the CDR3 is TGTGCCAGTAGTACTAGGACAGCTGGACGCAATCAGCCCCAGCATTTT.

The sample holds a few counts of this clone. This chain joins TRBV28 and TRBJ2-3; 10 bases agree with TRBD1. CDR1 is MDHEN and CDR2 is SYDVKM in the germline V gene. This CDR3 has 14 amino acids. V gave up 7 bases and J gave up 9 bases; unmatched junction bases: 10. The CDR3 region has the DNA TGTGCCAGCAACTCCGGGACAGGGGTATGGACGCAGTATTTT. Its protein is CASNSGTGVWTQYF.

The chain uses TRBV5-1 and TRBJ1-5; TRBD1 aligns across 9 bases. The CDR3 runs 16 residues. Unmatched junction bases numbered 3, after V lost 0 bases and J lost 2 bases. CDR1 and CDR2 from the germline V gene are SGHRS and YFSETQ. CDR3 in amino acids: CASSLGTGGGNQPQHF. The CDR3 nucleotides read TGCGCCAGCAGCTTGGGTACAGGGGGCGGCAATCAGCCCCAGCATTTT.

The chain couples TRBV6-5 to TRBJ2-3, with TRBD2 matching 8 bases. With V trimmed by 5 bases and J by 5 bases, 6 bases remained unmatched. This CDR3 is built from 14 residues. Germline CDR1 and CDR2: MNHEY and SVGAGI. CDR3 nucleotide sequence: TGTGCCAGCAGTGCCGGGACTAGAGGAGATACGCAGTATTTT. As protein: CASSAGTRGDTQYF.

The sample holds a few counts of this clone. V usage is TRBV18 and J usage is TRBJ1-2, with D possibly TRBD1 on 5 matching bases. The CDR3 sequence is 15 residues long. Germline assignment: CDR1 KGHSH and CDR2 LQKENI. V was trimmed by 6 bases and J by 7 bases, leaving 21 bases between them. The CDR3 loop reads CASSLREGPDSGYTF. The CDR3 region has the DNA TGTGCCAGCTCCCTCAGGGAAGGCCCCGATTCTGGCTACACCTTC.

V usage is TRBV7-9 and J usage is TRBJ2-7; D uncertain. Germline values: CDR1 SEHNR, CDR2 FQNEAQ (reference sequence). The CDR3 is 14 amino acids. Trimming took off 1 base at V and 5 bases at J, with 12 bases between the two ends. CDR3: CASSLGEPSNEQYF. CDR3 DNA: TGTGCCAGCAGCTTAGGAGAGCCTTCCAACGAGCAGTACTTC.

J is TRBJ1-6 and V is TRBV6-8, with a tentative D call TRBD1 (5 bases). Trimming removed 2 bases from V and 8 bases from J, with 10 bases in between. Germline V gene lookup returns CDR1 MNHGY and CDR2 SAAAGT. The CDR3 has 14 amino acids. The CDR3 DNA reads as TGTGCCAGCAGTTACCCGGACATGTATTCACCCCTCCACTTT. Amino acids: CASSYPDMYSPLHF.

V and J are TRBV27 and TRBJ1-5; TRBD1 is a possible D gene (6 bases). This CDR3 comprises 15 residues. V gave up 6 bases and J gave up 0 bases, with 12 bases separating them. Per germline, CDR1 MNHEY and CDR2 SMNVEV (reference sequence). DNA of the CDR3: TGTGCCAGCAGCCTAATAGGGGGTAGCAATCAGCCCCAGCATTTT. Residues: CASSLIGGSNQPQHF.

The chain uses TRBV7-6 and TRBJ2-1; D unclear. The V gene lost 2 bases and the J gene lost 0 bases, with 14 bases spanning the gap. CDR1 SGHVS and CDR2 FNYEAQ come from the germline V gene. The length of the CDR3 is 17 residues. DNA for the CDR3: TGTGCCAGCAGCTTAAGAGCGACCCCGAGCTCCTACAATGAGCAGTTCTTC. Translated: CASSLRATPSSYNEQFF.

This chain joins TRBV7-9 and TRBJ1-3; D not resolved. V was clipped by 0 bases and J by 0 bases, with 9 bases between them. The CDR3 is made up of 16 amino acids. CDR1 is SEHNR and CDR2 is FQNEAQ in the germline V gene (reference sequence). CDR3 DNA: TGTGCCAGCAGCTTAGCGGTTAGTAGCTCTGGAAACACCATATATTTT. It specifies CASSLAVSSSGNTIYF.

This clone was recorded once. The J gene is TRBJ2-2, the V gene TRBV5-6; D is perhaps TRBD2 (7 bases). The V gene lost 0 bases and the J gene lost 5 bases, with 23 bases spanning the gap. The CDR3 is made up of 19 amino acids. Germline CDR1 SGHDT, CDR2 YYEEEE. The CDR3 reads CASSLASRTAGNRTGELFF. In nucleotides, the CDR3 is TGTGCCAGCAGCTTGGCGTCAAGGACAGCGGGAAATAGAACCGGGGAGCTGTTTTTT.

This clone was counted only a few times. Its ends do not fully match the called genes, so a read error is possible. This sequence joins TRBV7-9 and TRBJ1-3; possible D gene TRBD1, 5 bases. Germline V gene lookup returns CDR1 SEHNR and CDR2 FQNEAQ (reference sequence). This CDR3 contains 15 residues. This CDR3 is CASSAGLGPGNTIYF. In nucleotides, the CDR3 is TGTGCCAGCAGCGCGGGGTTGGGGCCTGGGAACACCATATATTTT.

The genes are TRBV19 and TRBJ1-1; unclear D gene. Trimming took off 7 bases at V and 1 base at J, with 13 bases between the two ends. Germline assignment: CDR1 LNHDA and CDR2 SQIVND (reference sequence). The CDR3 runs to 14 residues. The CDR3 loop reads CASIKFGRNTEAFF. DNA for the CDR3: TGTGCCAGTATTAAATTCGGGAGGAACACTGAAGCTTTCTTT.

J is TRBJ1-4 and V is TRBV4-2; 9 bases match TRBD1. Germline V gene lookup returns CDR1 LGHNA and CDR2 YNFKEQ. The CDR3 loop spans 16 amino acids. V lost 2 bases, J lost 7 bases, and 8 bases stayed unmatched. CDR3 amino acids: CASSQPGQGQGEKLFF. The CDR3 nucleotides read TGTGCCAGCAGCCAACCGGGACAGGGACAGGGTGAAAAACTGTTTTTT.

J is TRBJ2-7 and V is TRBV19, with D perhaps TRBD2 (5 bases). Trimming took off 5 bases at V and 4 bases at J, with 12 bases between the two ends. The CDR3 is 13 residues long. Germline V gene sequence: CDR1 LNHDA, CDR2 SQIVND (reference sequence). The chain's CDR3 is CASSPGLIYEQYF. The CDR3 DNA reads as TGTGCCAGTAGTCCCGGACTGATTTACGAGCAGTACTTC. Full variable domain (rest looked up from reference TRBV19 and TRBJ2-7): DGGITQSPKYLFRKEGQNVTLSCEQNLNHDAMYWYRQDPGQGLRLIYYSQIVNDFQKGDIAEGYSVSREKKESFPLTVTSAQKNPTAFYLCASSPGLIYEQYFGPGTRLTVT.

In its sample, this clone was seen once. The rearrangement uses TRBV2 and TRBJ2-2, with 7 nucleotides matching TRBD2. Trimming cost V 5 bases and J 0 bases; bases outside gene matches: 15. CDR1 and CDR2 (germline): SNHLY, FYNNEI. This CDR3 contains 19 residues. CDR3 bases: TGTGCCAGCAGTAAGAAACGAGGGAGGGCGGGCCCGAACACCGGGGAGCTGTTTTTT. Its protein is CASSKKRGRAGPNTGELFF.